These T cell receptor beta chains were read from a single sample in a study of cytotoxic CD8 clonotypes in ibrutinib-treated CLL. Clones were sequenced by immunoSEQ multiplex PCR, and TCRdb holds only the in-frame ones, with some missing. This sample carries some 300,000 clones, almost 80% of them seen once, and the ten largest clones take 6.5% to 8.5%. The material sequenced was PBMCs, taken before ibrutinib treatment. Source of these receptors: a human donor with chronic lymphocytic leukemia. Each CDR3 is given with its conserved first and last residue. Each record gives: D gene, clone size, V gene, J gene, CDR3 DNA, CDR3 protein. D genes are given only for firm matches. The size field is filled for only some rows; it gives once, few, many or a size class.

>NA|NA|TRBV7-9|TRBJ2-7
TGTGCCAGCAGGAATACGGGACCCGAGAGTTACGAGCAGTACTTC
CASRNTGPESYEQYF
>NA|once|TRBV9|TRBJ1-4
TGTGCCAGCAGCCCAGAGGTGGGATCCGAAAAACTGTTTTTT
CASSPEVGSEKLFF
>NA|NA|TRBV7-2|TRBJ2-7
TGTGCCAGCAGCTGGGGCCTATACGAGCAGTACTTC
CASSWGLYEQYF
>TRBD1|few|TRBV11-3|TRBJ2-7
TGTGCCAGCAGCCTCCGGGACAGCCACCTAAGCTCCTACGAGCAGTACTTC
CASSLRDSHLSSYEQYF
>NA|once|TRBV5-6|TRBJ2-1
TGTGCCAGCAGCCCCCGACAGGTCTCAACCAGGCTCTACAATGAGCAGTTCTTC
CASSPRQVSTRLYNEQFF
>NA|NA|TRBV7-6|TRBJ2-1
TGTGCCAGCAGCTTAGAACGTAGTCCGGGTGAGCAGTTCTTC
CASSLERSPGEQFF
>NA|NA|TRBV2|TRBJ2-7
TGTGCCAGCAGTGACGGGAGTAGGGGATTCTACGAGCAGTACTTC
CASSDGSRGFYEQYF
>TRBD2|NA|TRBV6-1|TRBJ2-1
TGTGCCAGCAGTCCACTAGCGGGATTCCACAATGAGCAGTTCTTC
CASSPLAGFHNEQFF
>NA|few|TRBV27|TRBJ1-2
TGTGCCAGCAGTTTAACAGTGAACTATGGCTACACCTTC
CASSLTVNYGYTF
>TRBD2|NA|TRBV27|TRBJ2-7
TGTGCCAGCAGTTTCGGACTAGCGGCCTACGAGCAGTACTTC
CASSFGLAAYEQYF
>NA|NA|TRBV6-6|TRBJ2-5
TGTGCCAGCAGCAGAGGGAGTAGGGGTGAGACCCAGTACTTC
CASSRGSRGETQYF
>TRBD1|few|TRBV6-7|TRBJ1-2
TGTGCCAGCAGTTCCGACAGGGGCAATGGCTACACCTTC
CASSSDRGNGYTF
>TRBD1|NA|TRBV30|TRBJ2-7
TGTGCCTGTAAGGACAGGGGGTCGGGGGAGCAGTACTTC
CACKDRGSGEQYF
>TRBD2|NA|TRBV9|TRBJ2-7
TGTGCCAGCAGCGGACGGGAGGGGGTCAACTACGAGCAGTACTTC
CASSGREGVNYEQYF
>NA|NA|TRBV27|TRBJ1-3
TGTGCCAGCAGTTTATACCTGGGAAACACCATATATTTT
CASSLYLGNTIYF